This T cell receptor beta chain emerged from a study of T cell changes during pregnancy in multiple sclerosis. Germline CDR1 reads KGHSH; CDR2 reads LQKENI. V lost 2 bases and J 2 bases, leaving 9 bases between the germline ends. This CDR3 contains 14 residues. Assay: immunoSEQ multiplex PCR; the TCRdb copy retains only in-frame clones and omits some. The data show about 18,000 clones, with more than 75% seen just once and over 9% held by the top ten. The TCR sequence derives from a female donor with multiple sclerosis, enrolled in a pregnancy study. This specimen was CD8+ T cells from peripheral blood mononuclear cells, taken after pregnancy. The chain combines TRBV18 with TRBJ1-1, with a weak D call TRBD1 (5 bases). CDR3 loop: CASSPGTGNTEAFF. For the CDR3, the DNA is TGTGCCAGCTCACCAGGTACAGGAAACACTGAAGCTTTCTTT.